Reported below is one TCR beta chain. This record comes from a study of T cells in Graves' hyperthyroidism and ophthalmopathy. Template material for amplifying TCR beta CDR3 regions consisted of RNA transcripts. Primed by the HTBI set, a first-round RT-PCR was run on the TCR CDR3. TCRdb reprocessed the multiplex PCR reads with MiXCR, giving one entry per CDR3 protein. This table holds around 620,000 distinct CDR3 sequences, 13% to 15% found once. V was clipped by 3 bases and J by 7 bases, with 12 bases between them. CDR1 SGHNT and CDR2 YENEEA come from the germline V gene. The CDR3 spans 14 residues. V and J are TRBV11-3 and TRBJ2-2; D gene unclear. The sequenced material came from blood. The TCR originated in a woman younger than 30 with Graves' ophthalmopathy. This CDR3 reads CASSFSAGSGELFF. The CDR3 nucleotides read TGTGCCAGCAGCTTCTCAGCCGGTAGCGGGGAGCTGTTTTTT.